These 12 T cell receptor beta chains were sequenced from one sample in a study of blood T cell repertoires in COVID-19. Assay used: immunoSEQ multiplex PCR; TCRdb lists only in-frame clones, some missing. The sample has under 450,000 clones; around 87% are singletons. Sequencing was carried out using PBMCs or T cells enriched from blood (not recorded which). The receptors shown here come from a man aged 25-45 years who had recovered from COVID-19.

CDR3: CASSPDREDEQYF. CDR3 nucleotide sequence: TGTGCCAGCAGCCCGGACAGGGAGGACGAGCAGTACTTC. This chain connects TRBV7-6 to TRBJ2-7; 8 positions match TRBD1. V trimming: 5 bases; J trimming: 5 bases; junction bases outside the gene matches: 5. The CDR3 extends over 13 amino acids. Germline values: CDR1 SGHVS, CDR2 FNYEAQ.

The rearrangement uses TRBV3-1 (or the pseudogene TRBV3-2) and TRBJ2-5, with 16 bases fitting TRBD2. The CDR3 is 16 amino acids. Germline assignment: CDR1 LGHDT and CDR2 YNNKEL (reference sequence). The trim removed 0 bases at V and 7 bases at J, leaving 2 bases unmatched. The CDR3 nucleotides read TGTGCCAGCAGCCAAGAGGGGACTAGCGGGAGGGGGACCCAGTACTTC. This gives the protein CASSQEGTSGRGTQYF.

This chain links TRBV6-6 with TRBJ1-1; the match to TRBD1 covers 8 bases. The CDR3 is made up of 16 amino acids. Germline-derived CDR1 and CDR2 are MNHNY and SVGAGI (reference sequence). J gave up 3 bases and V 5 bases, and 11 bases lay outside the gene matches. As DNA, the CDR3 is TGTGCCAGCAGTATAACCGGACAGGGCGTGGACACTGAAGCTTTCTTT. As protein: CASSITGQGVDTEAFF.

The V gene is TRBV9, the J gene TRBJ2-5, with 7 positions matching TRBD1. In germline, CDR1 is SGDLS, CDR2 YYNGEE. Germline trimming cut 2 bases from V and 5 bases from J; bases unmatched to any gene: 6. This CDR3 comprises 14 residues. This CDR3 is CASSVRGQAETQYF. The DNA of the CDR3 is TGTGCCAGCAGCGTTAGAGGACAGGCGGAGACCCAGTACTTC.

This clone was recorded once. The gene calls are TRBV9 and TRBJ1-1; 8 bases are shared with TRBD1. Trimming cost V 7 bases and J 4 bases; bases outside gene matches: 9. Germline-derived CDR1 and CDR2 are SGDLS and YYNGEE. The CDR3 consists of 14 residues. CDR3 DNA: TGTGCCAGCTCCTCTAGGACAGGGACCACTGAAGCTTTCTTT. Protein sequence: CASSSRTGTTEAFF. The entire variable domain, with the rest obtained from reference TRBV9 and TRBJ1-1, is as follows: DSGVTQTPKHLITATGQRVTLRCSPRSGDLSVYWYQQSLDQGLQFLIQYYNGEERAKGNILERFSAQQFPDLHSELNLSSLELGDSALYFCASSSRTGTTEAFFGQGTRLTVV.

This chain joins TRBV27 and TRBJ1-5, with 7 bases aligning to TRBD1. From germline, CDR1 is MNHEY and CDR2 SMNVEV (reference sequence). This CDR3 spans 13 amino acids. With 3 bases clipped from V and 7 bases from J, the junction kept 3 bases outside the gene matches. The CDR3 here is CASSLTGTQPQHF. DNA of the CDR3: TGTGCCAGCAGTTTGACAGGGACCCAGCCCCAGCATTTT.

This sequence joins TRBV27 and TRBJ1-2; 8 nucleotides line up with TRBD1. The V gene end was trimmed by 0 bases and the J gene end by 3 bases; junction bases not matched to a gene: 3. CDR3 length: 15 residues. Germline V gene data show CDR1 as MNHEY and CDR2 as SMNVEV (reference sequence). Written as DNA, the CDR3 is TGTGCCAGCAGTTTATCGCCAGGGGGCGACTATGGCTACACCTTC. It is translated as CASSLSPGGDYGYTF.

The sample holds one count of this clone. The chain joins TRBV10-3 to TRBJ2-2; 12 bases align to TRBD2. Germline trimming cut 6 bases from V and 2 bases from J; bases unmatched to any gene: 7. The CDR3 has 17 residues. The germline V gene encodes CDR1 ENHRY and CDR2 SYGVKD. The CDR3 loop is CAISQTSGGANTGELFF. CDR3 sequence (DNA): TGTGCCATCAGCCAGACTAGCGGGGGAGCCAACACCGGGGAGCTGTTTTTT.

As to this clone: The sample has other DNA sequences that encode this CDR3 too. The chain combines TRBV27 with TRBJ1-1; D is ambiguous. The CDR3 loop spans 13 amino acids. V was shortened by 2 bases and J by 1 base, with 5 bases between the two germline ends. Looked up from germline, CDR1 is MNHEY and CDR2 is SMNVEV (reference sequence). The CDR3 region is CASSLGRNTEAFF. The CDR3 DNA is TGTGCCAGCAGTTTAGGGCGGAACACTGAAGCTTTCTTT.

The J gene is TRBJ2-7, the V gene TRBV9; TRBD2 agrees at 10 bases. This CDR3 spans 14 amino acids. The V and J ends lost 4 bases and 5 bases, in that order; junction bases with no gene match: 6. CDR1 SGDLS and CDR2 YYNGEE come from the germline V gene. CDR3 amino acids: CASSPLAGFNEQYF. CDR3 coding DNA: TGTGCCAGCAGCCCACTAGCGGGGTTCAACGAGCAGTACTTC. The variable domain in full, with the rest retrieved from reference TRBV9 and TRBJ2-7, is DSGVTQTPKHLITATGQRVTLRCSPRSGDLSVYWYQQSLDQGLQFLIQYYNGEERAKGNILERFSAQQFPDLHSELNLSSLELGDSALYFCASSPLAGFNEQYFGPGTRLTVT.

The chain has TRBV10-1 and TRBJ2-5, with 11 bases identical to TRBD1. In germline, CDR1 is WNHNN, CDR2 SYGVQD (reference sequence). With V trimmed by 8 bases and J by 5 bases, 10 bases remained unmatched. The length of the CDR3 is 15 residues. CDR3 bases: TGCGCCAGCTCGGCCGGACAGGGGGCAGGGGAGACCCAGTACTTC. Encoded protein: CASSAGQGAGETQYF.

Worth noting for this clone: Other DNA sequences of this sample code for an identical CDR3. This chain connects TRBV29-1 to TRBJ2-7; TRBD2 might be the D (6 bases). The V gene's germline CDR1 is SQVTM and CDR2 ANQGSEA. The CDR3 spans 11 residues. V gave up 6 bases and J gave up 0 bases, with 6 bases separating them. CDR3 nucleotide sequence: TGCAGCGTGGGGGGCTCCTACGAGCAGTACTTC. It translates to CSVGGSYEQYF.